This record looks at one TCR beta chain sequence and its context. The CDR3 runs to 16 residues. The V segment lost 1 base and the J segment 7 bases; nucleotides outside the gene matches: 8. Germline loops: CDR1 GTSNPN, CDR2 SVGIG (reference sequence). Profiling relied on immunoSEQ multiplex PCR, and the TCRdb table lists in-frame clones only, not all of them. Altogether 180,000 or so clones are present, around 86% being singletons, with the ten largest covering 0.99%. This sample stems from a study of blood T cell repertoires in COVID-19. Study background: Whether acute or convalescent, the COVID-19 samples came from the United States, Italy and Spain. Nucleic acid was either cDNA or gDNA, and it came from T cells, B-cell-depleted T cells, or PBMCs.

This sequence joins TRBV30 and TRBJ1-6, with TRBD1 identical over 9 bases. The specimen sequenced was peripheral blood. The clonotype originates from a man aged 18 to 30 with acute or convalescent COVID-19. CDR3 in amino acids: CAWSDIQGARNSPLHF. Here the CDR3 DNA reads TGTGCCTGGAGTGATATACAGGGGGCGAGGAATTCACCCCTCCACTTT.